This TCR beta chain was profiled in a study of a mutant IDH1 vaccine in newly diagnosed glioma. Background on the study: Treated patients, about 62% male and approximately 38% female, averaged around 40 years of age. Therapy received beforehand was radiotherapy, temozolomide, or both, with most patients given both.

Time point described: week 23, last vaccination. Each dose delivered 300 ug of mutant IDH1 20-mer peptide subcutaneously with imiquimod. Points on this clone: What it recognizes is unknown.

Study-wide results and limits: Changes to the top peripheral T cell clonotypes appeared unrelated to pseudoprogression.

The J segment lost 4 bases and the V segment lost 4 bases, leaving 6 bases of the junction unmatched. The germline CDR1 and CDR2 sequences are GTSNPN and SVGIG (reference sequence). CDR3 length: 13 residues. Only in-frame clones appear in the TCRdb table, and some are missing; sequencing was by immunoSEQ multiplex PCR. The sample holds around 41,000 clones, around 79% seen once. The chain combines TRBV30 with TRBJ1-2; 7 bases fit TRBD1. This specimen was PBMCs, taken from a glioma patient whose treatment included an IDH1 peptide vaccine. This receptor was obtained from a woman aged 40-49 years with glioma. Some clones in this sample may be carry-over from other donors' samples. The CDR3 spells CAWNRDRPYGYTF. The CDR3 bases are TGTGCCTGGAATCGGGACAGACCCTATGGCTACACCTTC.